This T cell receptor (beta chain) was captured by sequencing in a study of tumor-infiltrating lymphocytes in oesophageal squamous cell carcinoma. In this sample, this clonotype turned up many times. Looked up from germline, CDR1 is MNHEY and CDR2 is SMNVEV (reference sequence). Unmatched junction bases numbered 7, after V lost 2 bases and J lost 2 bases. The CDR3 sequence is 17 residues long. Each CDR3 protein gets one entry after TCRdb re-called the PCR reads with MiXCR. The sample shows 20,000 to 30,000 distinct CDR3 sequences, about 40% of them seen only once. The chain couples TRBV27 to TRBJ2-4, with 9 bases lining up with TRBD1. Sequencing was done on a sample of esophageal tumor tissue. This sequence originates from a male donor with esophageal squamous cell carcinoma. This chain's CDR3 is CASSLTGTGTPKNIQYF. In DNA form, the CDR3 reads TGTGCCAGCAGTTTAACCGGGACAGGGACTCCCAAAAACATTCAGTACTTC.